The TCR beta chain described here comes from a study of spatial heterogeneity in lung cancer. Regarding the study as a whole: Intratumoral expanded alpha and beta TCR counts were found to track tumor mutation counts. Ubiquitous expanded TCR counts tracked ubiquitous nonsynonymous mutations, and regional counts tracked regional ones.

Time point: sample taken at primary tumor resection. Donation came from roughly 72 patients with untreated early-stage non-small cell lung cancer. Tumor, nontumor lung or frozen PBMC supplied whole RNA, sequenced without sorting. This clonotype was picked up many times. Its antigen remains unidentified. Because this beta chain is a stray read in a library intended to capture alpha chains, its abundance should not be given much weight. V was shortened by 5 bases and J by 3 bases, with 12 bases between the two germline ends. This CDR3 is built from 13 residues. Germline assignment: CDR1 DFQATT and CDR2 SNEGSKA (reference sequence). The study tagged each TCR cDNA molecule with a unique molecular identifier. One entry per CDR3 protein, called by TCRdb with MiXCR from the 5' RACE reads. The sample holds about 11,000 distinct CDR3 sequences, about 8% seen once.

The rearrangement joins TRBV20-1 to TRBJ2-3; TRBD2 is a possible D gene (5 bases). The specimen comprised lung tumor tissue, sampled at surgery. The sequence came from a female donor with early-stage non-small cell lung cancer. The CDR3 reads CSAWTGGTDTQYF. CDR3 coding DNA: TGCAGTGCTTGGACGGGCGGGACAGATACGCAGTATTTT.